A selection of T cell receptor beta chains follows, all from one sample in a study of blood T cell repertoires in COVID-19. The data were produced by immunoSEQ multiplex PCR, yet TCRdb's version contains in-frame clones alone and is incomplete. The repertoire has 45,000 to 55,000 clones, roughly 87% of them found once; the top ten carry approximately 7.8%. The sequenced material came from peripheral blood. These receptors were taken from a man in his fifties with active COVID-19. The CDR3 runs from the conserved cysteine through the conserved F or W. Fields, in order: CDR3 DNA, CDR3 protein, clone size, D gene, J gene, V gene. A D gene is named only where the DNA matches it firmly. The listing skips clone size in some rows; elsewhere it reads once, few, many or a size class.

TGTGCCACCAGCAGATCGCTTGGGACAGGGACAGCTTTCTTT	CATSRSLGTGTAFF	NA	TRBD1	TRBJ1-1	TRBV15
TGTGCCAGCAGTTCCTCGGGACAGGGGGGCACTGAAGCTTTCTTT	CASSSSGQGGTEAFF	NA	TRBD1	TRBJ1-1	TRBV27
TGTGCCAGCAGCCAGGGACTAGTTTCCTACGAGCAGTACTTC	CASSQGLVSYEQYF	NA	TRBD2	TRBJ2-7	TRBV7-8
TGTGCCAGCAGCGTAGGGGCACAGGGTACCTCCTACAATGAGCAGTTCTTC	CASSVGAQGTSYNEQFF	NA	NA	TRBJ2-1	TRBV9
TGTGCCACCGCTTCTAGAGCCTCCTACGAGCAGTACTTC	CATASRASYEQYF	NA	NA	TRBJ2-7	TRBV6-5
TGTGCCAGCAGCCAAGGACTAGCGGGAGGGGAAATTACCCGAGTAACTAGCACAGATACGCAGTATTTT	CASSQGLAGGEITRVTSTDTQYF	NA	TRBD2	TRBJ2-3	TRBV3-1/TRBV3-2
TGTGCCAGTAAGGGGCCCTCCTACGAGCAGTACTTC	CASKGPSYEQYF	NA	NA	TRBJ2-7	TRBV19
TGTGCCAGCAATGGGGGGGGTGCAGGAAGCTATAATTCACCCCTCCACTTT	CASNGGGAGSYNSPLHF	NA	NA	TRBJ1-6	TRBV28
TGTGCCAGCAGCCAAGGGACTAGGGGCGACTACGAGCAGTACTTC	CASSQGTRGDYEQYF	NA	TRBD2	TRBJ2-7	TRBV5-4
TGTGCCAGCAGCCCATCCGGGGAAAAACTGTTTTTT	CASSPSGEKLFF	NA	NA	TRBJ1-4	TRBV11-2
TGCGCCAGCAGGGGACTAGCGGGGGGGCCGGGCGGAAACATTCAGTACTTC	CASRGLAGGPGGNIQYF	NA	TRBD2	TRBJ2-4	TRBV10-2
TGTGCCAGTAGTATAGATGGGAGCAGCGACCCCTACGAGCAGTACTTC	CASSIDGSSDPYEQYF	NA	NA	TRBJ2-7	TRBV19
TGTGCCAGTAATCCGGGTGGCAATCAGCCCCAGCATTTT	CASNPGGNQPQHF	few	NA	TRBJ1-5	TRBV19
TGTGCCAGTACCCCCGACAGGGCCACAGATACGCAGTATTTT	CASTPDRATDTQYF	NA	TRBD1	TRBJ2-3	TRBV19
TGTGCCAGCAGCTCCCCCGGGAACACCGGGGAGCTGTTTTTT	CASSSPGNTGELFF	NA	NA	TRBJ2-2	TRBV11-3
TGTGCCAGCAGTGATTCGGGGGGGTCCTACAATGAGCAGTTCTTC	CASSDSGGSYNEQFF	once	TRBD2	TRBJ2-1	TRBV2
TGTGCCAGCAGTTCCGACACAGGGAAAGGGAACACTGAAGCTTTCTTT	CASSSDTGKGNTEAFF	NA	NA	TRBJ1-1	TRBV28
TGTGCCAGCAGTCCAGGGATTGGGTCTTTCTTT	CASSPGIGSFF	NA	NA	TRBJ1-1	TRBV6-5
TGTGCCAGCAGTTGGGGACACTACTCTGGGGCCAACGTCCTGACTTTC	CASSWGHYSGANVLTF	NA	NA	TRBJ2-6	TRBV28
TGTGCCAGTAGTATTGGACAGGGCAATGAGCAGTTCTTC	CASSIGQGNEQFF	NA	TRBD1	TRBJ2-1	TRBV19
TGTGCCAGCAGCCACCGGGACAGGGTGCGAAATGAAGCTTTCTTT	CASSHRDRVRNEAFF	once	TRBD1	TRBJ1-1	TRBV7-2
TGTGCCAGCAGCTATACCGGGACAGCGAACACCGGGGAGCTGTTTTTT	CASSYTGTANTGELFF	NA	TRBD1	TRBJ2-2	TRBV7-3
TGTGCCAGCAGCTTAGATAGCGGGTACAATGAGCAGTTCTTC	CASSLDSGYNEQFF	NA	TRBD2	TRBJ2-1	TRBV7-8
TGTGCCAGCAGCCTAGGACAGGGAGGCGAAAAACTGTTTTTT	CASSLGQGGEKLFF	NA	TRBD1	TRBJ1-4	TRBV7-2
TGTGCCAGCTCACCCAGCGACGGGGGCTATGGCTACACCTTC	CASSPSDGGYGYTF	NA	NA	TRBJ1-2	TRBV18
TGTGCCAGCAGTTTGGAGGGGAGGGGCGGCTACACCTTC	CASSLEGRGGYTF	NA	NA	TRBJ1-2	TRBV28
TGCAGCGTTGAAGCGACAGGGGGCGGCTACACCTTC	CSVEATGGGYTF	NA	TRBD1	TRBJ1-2	TRBV29-1
TGTGCCAGCAGCCCCCAGGGGGGAATGATCTATGGCTACACCTTC	CASSPQGGMIYGYTF	medium-sized	TRBD1	TRBJ1-2	TRBV11-2
TGTGCCAGCTGCCGGCTGCCAGGGGGCTCGAACACCGGGGAGCTGTTTTTT	CASCRLPGGSNTGELFF	once	TRBD1	TRBJ2-2	TRBV6-4
TGTGCCAGCAGTTACTTCGGTAATAGCAATCAGCCCCAGCATTTT	CASSYFGNSNQPQHF	once	NA	TRBJ1-5	TRBV6-2/TRBV6-3
TGTGCCAGCAGTGCCGGACTAGCGGGAGAAGGGTCCTACGAGCAGTACTTC	CASSAGLAGEGSYEQYF	NA	TRBD2	TRBJ2-7	TRBV2